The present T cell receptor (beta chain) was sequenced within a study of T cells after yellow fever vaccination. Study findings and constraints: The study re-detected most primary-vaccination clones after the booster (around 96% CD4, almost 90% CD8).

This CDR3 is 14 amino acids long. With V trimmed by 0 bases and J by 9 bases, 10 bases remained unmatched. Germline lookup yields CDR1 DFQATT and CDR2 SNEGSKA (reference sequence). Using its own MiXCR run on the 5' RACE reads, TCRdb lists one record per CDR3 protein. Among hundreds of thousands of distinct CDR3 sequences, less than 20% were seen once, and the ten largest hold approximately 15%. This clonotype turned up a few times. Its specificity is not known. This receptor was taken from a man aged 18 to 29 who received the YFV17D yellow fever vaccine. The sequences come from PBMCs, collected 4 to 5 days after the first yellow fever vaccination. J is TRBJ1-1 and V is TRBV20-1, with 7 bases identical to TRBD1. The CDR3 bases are TGCAGTGCTAGAGATCGGTGGGCAGGGGGGCAAGCTTTCTTT. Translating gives CSARDRWAGGQAFF.